These 27 T cell receptor beta chains share one sample of origin, sequenced in a study of blood T cell repertoires in COVID-19. The assay was immunoSEQ multiplex PCR, and TCRdb's table has in-frame clones only and misses some. The sample includes about 320,000 clones, about 90% of them seen just once. What was sequenced was peripheral blood. The receptors were gathered from a young man who had recovered from COVID-19.

This sequence joins TRBV12-3 or TRBV12-4 and TRBJ1-5; TRBD1 agrees at 7 bases. This CDR3 has 11 residues. The J segment lost 15 bases and the V segment lost 8 bases, leaving 10 bases of the junction unmatched. The CDR3 bases are TGTGCCAGCGGCCGACAGGGACAGTGGCATTTT. Translating gives CASGRQGQWHF.

This chain connects TRBV27 to TRBJ2-7; TRBD1 matches 8 bases. The germline gives CDR1 MNHEY, CDR2 SMNVEV (reference sequence). The CDR3 runs 14 residues. V was clipped by 3 bases and J by 6 bases; unmatched bases: 7. CDR3 DNA: TGTGCCAGCAGTTTGGAGGACAGGGCGGGCGAGCAGTACTTC. Its translation: CASSLEDRAGEQYF.

The chain has TRBV5-1 and TRBJ2-1; 11 bases align to TRBD2. V lost 3 bases and J lost 9; bases outside the gene matches: 8. Germline loops: CDR1 SGHRS, CDR2 YFSETQ. This CDR3 region has 15 residues. This CDR3 is CASSYAATSGAEQFF. In DNA, the CDR3 is TGCGCCAGCAGCTACGCCGCGACTAGCGGGGCTGAGCAGTTCTTC.

This sequence joins TRBV20-1 and TRBJ2-1; TRBD2 agrees at 10 bases. This CDR3 has 14 residues. Germline values: CDR1 DFQATT, CDR2 SNEGSKA (reference sequence). J gave up 6 bases and V 3 bases, and 5 bases lay outside the gene matches. CDR3 DNA: TGCAGTGCTAGTTTTGCTAGCGGGAGCAATGAGCAGTTCTTC. Protein: CSASFASGSNEQFF.

The chain uses TRBV7-2 and TRBJ2-7; perhaps TRBD1 as D (5 bases). The CDR3 has 14 amino acids. V was cut by 0 bases and J by 2 bases, with 8 bases left in between. In germline, CDR1 is SGHTA, CDR2 FQGNSA. The CDR3 region has the DNA TGTGCCAGCAGCTTAGCGCAGGGTCCCTACGAGCAGTACTTC. It specifies CASSLAQGPYEQYF.

The chain couples TRBV7-2 to TRBJ2-7; weak D call: TRBD1 (6 bases). Germline V gene data show CDR1 as SGHTA and CDR2 as FQGNSA. Trimming took 3 bases from V and 3 from J, leaving 18 bases between them. This CDR3 spans 16 amino acids. The CDR3 here is CASSLGSGTLGYEQYF. The CDR3 DNA reads TGTGCCAGCAGCTTGGGCTCCGGGACACTCGGCTACGAGCAGTACTTC.

This chain connects TRBV6-4 to TRBJ1-6; D gene ambiguous. The CDR3 is 13 residues long. Trimming took off 6 bases at V and 6 bases at J, with 9 bases between the two ends. The germline CDR1 and CDR2 sequences are MRHNA and SNTAGT. For the CDR3, the DNA is TGTGCCAGCAGGGAGGGTCCTAATTCACCCCTCCACTTT. Amino acids: CASREGPNSPLHF.

The chain has TRBV5-6 and TRBJ1-2; D is possibly TRBD1 (6 bases). The CDR3 is made up of 13 amino acids. Germline assignment: CDR1 SGHDT and CDR2 YYEEEE. Trimming pared 0 bases from V and 5 bases from J, leaving 8 bases between. CDR3 nucleotides: TGTGCCAGCAGCTTGGGGACAGTTTATGGCTACACCTTC. Translation gives CASSLGTVYGYTF.

The chain has TRBV9 and TRBJ1-1; 9 nucleotides agree with TRBD1. Unmatched junction bases numbered 9, after V lost 0 bases and J lost 0 bases. From germline, CDR1 is SGDLS and CDR2 YYNGEE. This CDR3 has 18 residues. CDR3 in DNA: TGTGCCAGCAGCGTAGATCCCGACAGGGGGTCAATGAACACTGAAGCTTTCTTT. This codes for CASSVDPDRGSMNTEAFF.

This chain joins TRBV7-9 and TRBJ2-1; 14 nucleotides line up with TRBD2. The CDR3 sequence is 16 residues long. V lost 0 bases to trimming and J lost 6 bases; unmatched junction nucleotides: 1. Germline assignment: CDR1 SEHNR and CDR2 FQNEAQ (reference sequence). Here the CDR3 reads CASSLAGTSGSNEQFF. The CDR3 DNA sequence: TGTGCCAGCAGCTTAGCCGGGACTAGCGGGAGCAATGAGCAGTTCTTC. The variable domain in full, completed from reference TRBV7-9 and TRBJ2-1, reads DTGVSQNPRHKITKRGQNVTFRCDPISEHNRLYWYRQTLGQGPEFLTYFQNEAQLEKSRLLSDRFSAERPKGSFSTLEIQRTEQGDSAMYLCASSLAGTSGSNEQFFGPGTRLTVL.

The chain joins TRBV19 to TRBJ2-1, with 12 bases lining up with TRBD2. The germline V gene has CDR1 LNHDA and CDR2 SQIVND (reference sequence). The CDR3 has 16 amino acids. Trimming cost V 6 bases and J 9 bases; bases outside gene matches: 12. The CDR3, as DNA: TGTGCCAGTAGAGAGACTAGCGGGAGTCATCGCGGTGAGCAGTTCTTC. Amino acids: CASRETSGSHRGEQFF. Using reference TRBV19 and TRBJ2-1 for the parts outside the CDR3, the full variable domain is DGGITQSPKYLFRKEGQNVTLSCEQNLNHDAMYWYRQDPGQGLRLIYYSQIVNDFQKGDIAEGYSVSREKKESFPLTVTSAQKNPTAFYLCASRETSGSHRGEQFFGPGTRLTVL.

V usage is TRBV7-8 and J usage is TRBJ2-2; D perhaps matches TRBD2 (5 bases). The V end lost 8 bases, the J end lost 1 base, and 11 bases lay between the germline ends. The length of the CDR3 is 14 residues. CDR1 is SGHVS and CDR2 is FQNEAQ in the germline V gene. CDR3 region: CASLPEGNTGELFF. The CDR3 nucleotides are TGTGCCAGCCTCCCCGAGGGGAACACCGGGGAGCTGTTTTTT.

The chain couples TRBV27 to TRBJ1-1; D remains ambiguous. The CDR3 consists of 13 residues. Looked up from germline, CDR1 is MNHEY and CDR2 is SMNVEV (reference sequence). Between the trimmed V and J ends, which lost 6 bases and 0 bases, there was a span of 8 bases. The CDR3 loop is CASRGGVNTEAFF. CDR3 bases: TGTGCCAGCAGGGGCGGGGTGAACACTGAAGCTTTCTTT.

This rearrangement joins TRBV12-3 or TRBV12-4 to TRBJ2-1; no firm D call. The CDR3 loop spans 11 amino acids. V was trimmed by 1 base and J by 10 bases, leaving 5 bases between them. The CDR3 region is CASSLGAEQFF. The CDR3 DNA follows: TGTGCCAGCAGTTTAGGGGCAGAGCAGTTCTTC.

V and J are TRBV6-6 and TRBJ1-6; the D gene is possibly TRBD1 (5 bases). The CDR3 contains 16 residues. Germline V gene lookup returns CDR1 MNHNY and CDR2 SVGAGI (reference sequence). Deletions cut 0 bases from V and 9 bases from J, with 15 bases between. CDR3 protein: CASSYSIGRGSSPLHF. As DNA, the CDR3 is TGTGCCAGCAGTTACTCGATTGGGAGGGGAAGTTCACCCCTCCACTTT.

The chain uses TRBV25-1 and TRBJ2-1; D gene uncertain. With 4 bases removed from V and 0 bases from J, the gap between germline ends came to 10 bases. The CDR3 totals 15 residues. Germline V lookup: CDR1 MGHDK, CDR2 SYGVNS. CDR3 nucleotide sequence: TGTGCCAGCAGTGCGGTAACTTACTCCTACAATGAGCAGTTCTTC. Encoded protein: CASSAVTYSYNEQFF. The complete variable domain, with remaining parts taken from reference TRBV25-1 and TRBJ2-1, reads EADIYQTPRYLVIGTGKKITLECSQTMGHDKMYWYQQDPGMELHLIHYSYGVNSTEKGDLSSESTVSRIRTEHFPLTLESARPSHTSQYLCASSAVTYSYNEQFFGPGTRLTVL.

The V and J genes are TRBV27 and TRBJ1-5, with D maybe TRBD1 (5 bases). Trimming took 2 bases from V and 5 from J, leaving 10 bases between them. The germline V gene encodes CDR1 MNHEY and CDR2 SMNVEV (reference sequence). This CDR3 region has 14 residues. The CDR3 DNA follows: TGTGCCAGCAGTTTAGTCCAGGGTTATCAGCCCCAGCATTTT. Protein: CASSLVQGYQPQHF.

The chain links TRBV5-4 to TRBJ2-5; the D gene is possibly TRBD1 (6 bases). Germline V CDR1 and CDR2: SGHNT, YYREEE (reference sequence). The CDR3 contains 13 residues. Trimming took off 4 bases at V and 3 bases at J, with 10 bases between the two ends. The DNA of the CDR3 is TGTGCCAGCAGCCTTGGACAGAAAGAGACCCAGTACTTC. Amino acid sequence: CASSLGQKETQYF.

This sequence joins TRBV6-2 or TRBV6-3 and TRBJ1-2; 7 bases align to TRBD1. CDR3 length: 16 residues. Germline V gives CDR1 MNHEY, CDR2 SVGEGT. V was pared by 5 bases and J by 14 bases, with 23 bases of the junction left unmatched. In DNA form, the CDR3 reads TGTGCCAGCAGTGCGCACCAACGGACAGGAATTGGGCGTTGGACCTTC. This gives the protein CASSAHQRTGIGRWTF.

The CDR3 is CASSLAGGLSGNTIYF. CDR3 DNA sequence: TGTGCCAGCAGCTTGGCGGGCGGGCTCTCTGGAAACACCATATATTTT. V and J are TRBV5-4 and TRBJ1-3, with D uncertain. CDR1 and CDR2 (germline): SGHNT, YYREEE (reference sequence). The CDR3 has 16 residues. V was cut by 0 bases and J by 0 bases, with 10 bases left in between.

The V gene is TRBV6-1, the J gene TRBJ1-2; D is perhaps TRBD1 (5 bases). CDR1 is MNHNS, CDR2 SASEGT, per germline. The CDR3 is made up of 19 amino acids. V gave up 0 bases and J gave up 10 bases, with 30 bases separating them. For the CDR3, the DNA is TGTGCCAGCAGTGAAGCGCGGGGACTCGGGATCGGCCAATCATATTACTACACCTTC. Translated, it gives CASSEARGLGIGQSYYYTF.

In its sample, this clone was seen once. This chain links TRBV6-2 or TRBV6-3 with TRBJ2-3; 8 bases fit TRBD2. This CDR3 contains 16 residues. With 6 bases clipped from V and 1 base from J, the junction kept 9 bases outside the gene matches. CDR1 is MNHEY and CDR2 is SVGEGT in the germline V gene. The DNA for the CDR3 is TGTGCCAGCAGCTTGTCCGGGACTAGGCGCACAGATACGCAGTATTTT. Protein: CASSLSGTRRTDTQYF.

V usage is TRBV30 and J usage is TRBJ2-7; the D gene is possibly TRBD1 (5 bases). Germline CDR1 reads GTSNPN; CDR2 reads SVGIG (reference sequence). The CDR3 is 14 amino acids. V was trimmed by 0 bases and J by 3 bases, leaving 12 bases between them. The CDR3: CAWSVGDSFYEQYF. The CDR3 DNA reads as TGTGCCTGGAGTGTAGGGGATAGCTTCTACGAGCAGTACTTC.

The CDR3 loop is CASSPPGTLMNTEAFF. CDR3 nucleotide sequence: TGTGCCAGCTCACCCCCGGGAACGCTTATGAACACTGAAGCTTTCTTT. This rearrangement joins TRBV18 to TRBJ1-1; D ambiguous. Germline V gene sequence: CDR1 KGHSH, CDR2 LQKENI. V was trimmed by 3 bases and J by 0 bases, leaving 14 bases between them. This CDR3 spans 16 amino acids.

V gene TRBV19 combines with J gene TRBJ1-1; D may be TRBD1 (6 bases). Germline V gene data show CDR1 as LNHDA and CDR2 as SQIVND (reference sequence). The CDR3 is made up of 15 amino acids. The ends were cut back, 6 bases at V and 0 bases at J, with 14 bases in the middle. Here the CDR3 reads CASSHDRSMNTEAFF. CDR3 nucleotides: TGTGCCAGTAGCCACGACAGGAGCATGAACACTGAAGCTTTCTTT.

This clone was recorded once. DNA of the CDR3: TGTGCCAGCAGCCAAGATAGGAGGCCTCCCGCAACTAATGAAAAACTGTTTTTT. It encodes CASSQDRRPPATNEKLFF. The genes are TRBV3-1 (or the pseudogene TRBV3-2) and TRBJ1-4; D gene unclear. V was shortened by 0 bases and J by 0 bases, with 14 bases between the two germline ends. The CDR3 has 18 residues. Germline V lookup: CDR1 LGHDT, CDR2 YNNKEL (reference sequence).

The chain couples TRBV6-1 to TRBJ1-2; 9 bases align to TRBD1. The germline V gene encodes CDR1 MNHNS and CDR2 SASEGT. The trim removed 2 bases at V and 10 bases at J, leaving 5 bases unmatched. This CDR3 contains 13 residues. The CDR3 DNA follows: TGTGCCAGCAGTGAACGGGGGACAGGGAACTACACCTTC. This codes for CASSERGTGNYTF.